The subject of this entry is one T cell receptor (beta chain). Its antigen is as yet unknown. Primers for the PCR totalled 60 Vbeta and 13 Jbeta. TCRdb's copy holds only in-frame clones and misses some; the assay was immunoSEQ multiplex PCR. The sample has 100,000 to 150,000 clones, over 65% seen once. Germline V lookup: CDR1 SGHTA, CDR2 FQGTGA. V lost 5 bases to trimming and J lost 4 bases, with 13 bases between them. The CDR3 has 14 amino acids. The sample is drawn from a study of cytomegalovirus exposure and HLA in healthy donors. Looking at the study overall: Approximately 85 million unique TCRs from HLA-typed donors were held in an early data release.

Study-level results: Researchers reported in a later analysis that a missense DCLRE1C variant was tied to TCR beta V- and J-gene trimming.

Sequenced: PBMCs. The genes are TRBV7-3 and TRBJ2-3; no clear D. The sequence derives from a female donor in good health and CMV-seropositive. The CDR3 reads CASSPSRSADTQYF. The CDR3 nucleotides read TGTGCCAGCAGCCCCTCACGAAGCGCAGATACGCAGTATTTT.